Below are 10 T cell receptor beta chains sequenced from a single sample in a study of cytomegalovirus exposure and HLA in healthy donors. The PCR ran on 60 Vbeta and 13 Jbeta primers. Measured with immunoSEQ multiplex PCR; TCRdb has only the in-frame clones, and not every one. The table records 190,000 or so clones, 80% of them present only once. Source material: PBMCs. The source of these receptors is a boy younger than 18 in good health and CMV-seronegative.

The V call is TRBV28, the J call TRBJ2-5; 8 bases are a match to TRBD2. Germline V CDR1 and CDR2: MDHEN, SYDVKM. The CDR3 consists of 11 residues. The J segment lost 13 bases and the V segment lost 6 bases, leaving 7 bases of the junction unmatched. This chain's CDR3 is CASSPGGSPYF. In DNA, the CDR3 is TGTGCCAGCAGCCCGGGGGGGTCCCCGTACTTC.

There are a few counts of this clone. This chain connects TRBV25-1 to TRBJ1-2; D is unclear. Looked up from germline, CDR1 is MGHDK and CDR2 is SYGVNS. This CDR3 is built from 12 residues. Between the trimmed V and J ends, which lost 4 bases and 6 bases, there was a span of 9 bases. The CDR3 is CASSAVRDGYTF. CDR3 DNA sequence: TGTGCCAGCAGTGCCGTCCGCGATGGCTACACCTTC.

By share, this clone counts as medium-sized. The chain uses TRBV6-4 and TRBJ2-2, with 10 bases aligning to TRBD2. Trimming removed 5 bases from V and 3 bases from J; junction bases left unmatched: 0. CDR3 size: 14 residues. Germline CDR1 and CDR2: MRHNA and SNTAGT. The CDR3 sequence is CASSSGRDTGELFF. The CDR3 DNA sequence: TGTGCCAGCAGTAGCGGGAGGGACACCGGGGAGCTGTTTTTT.

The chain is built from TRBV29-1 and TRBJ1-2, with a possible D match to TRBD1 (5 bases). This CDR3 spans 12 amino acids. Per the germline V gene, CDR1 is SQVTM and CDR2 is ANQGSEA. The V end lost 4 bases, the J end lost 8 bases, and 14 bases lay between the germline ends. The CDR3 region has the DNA TGCAGCGTTGGAAGCCAGGGAAACGGCTACACCTTC. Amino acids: CSVGSQGNGYTF.

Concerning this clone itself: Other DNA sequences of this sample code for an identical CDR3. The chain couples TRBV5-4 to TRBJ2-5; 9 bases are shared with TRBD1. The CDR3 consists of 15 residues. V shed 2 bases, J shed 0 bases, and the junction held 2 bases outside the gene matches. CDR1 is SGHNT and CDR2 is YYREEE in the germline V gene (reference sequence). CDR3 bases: TGTGCCAGCAGCTTCGGACAGGGGAACCAAGAGACCCAGTACTTC. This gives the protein CASSFGQGNQETQYF.

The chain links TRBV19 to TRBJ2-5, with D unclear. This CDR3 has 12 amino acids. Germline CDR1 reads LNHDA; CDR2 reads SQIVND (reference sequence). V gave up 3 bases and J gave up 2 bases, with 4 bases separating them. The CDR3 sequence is CASSIQQETQYF. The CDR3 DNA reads TGTGCCAGTAGTATTCAGCAAGAGACCCAGTACTTC. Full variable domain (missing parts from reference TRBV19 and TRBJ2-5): DGGITQSPKYLFRKEGQNVTLSCEQNLNHDAMYWYRQDPGQGLRLIYYSQIVNDFQKGDIAEGYSVSREKKESFPLTVTSAQKNPTAFYLCASSIQQETQYFGPGTRLLVL.

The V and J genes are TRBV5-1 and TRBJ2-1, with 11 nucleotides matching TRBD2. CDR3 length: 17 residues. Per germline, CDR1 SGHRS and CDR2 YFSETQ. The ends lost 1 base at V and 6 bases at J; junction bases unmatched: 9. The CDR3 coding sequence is TGCGCCAGCAGCTTGCGAACTAGCGGGGGAGTGGGCAATGAGCAGTTCTTC. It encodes CASSLRTSGGVGNEQFF.

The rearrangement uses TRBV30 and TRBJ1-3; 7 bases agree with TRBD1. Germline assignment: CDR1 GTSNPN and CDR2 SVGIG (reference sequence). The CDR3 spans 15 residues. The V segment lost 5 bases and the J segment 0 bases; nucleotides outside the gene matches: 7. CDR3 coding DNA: TGTGCCTGGGAACGACAGGGCCACTCTGGAAACACCATATATTTT. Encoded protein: CAWERQGHSGNTIYF.

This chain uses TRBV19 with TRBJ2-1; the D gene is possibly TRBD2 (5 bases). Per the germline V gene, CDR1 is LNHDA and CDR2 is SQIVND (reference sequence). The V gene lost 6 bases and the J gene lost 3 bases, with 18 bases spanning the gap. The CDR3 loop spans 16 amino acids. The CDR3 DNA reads TGTGCCAGTAGGAGACCTGGCGGAGGAGACTACAATGAGCAGTTCTTC. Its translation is CASRRPGGGDYNEQFF.

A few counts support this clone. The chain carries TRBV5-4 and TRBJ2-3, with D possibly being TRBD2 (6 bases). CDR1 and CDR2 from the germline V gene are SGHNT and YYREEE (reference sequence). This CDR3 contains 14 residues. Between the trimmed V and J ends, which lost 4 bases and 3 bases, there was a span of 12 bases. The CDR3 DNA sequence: TGTGCCAGCAGCCGGGAGTTTGGGACAGATACGCAGTATTTT. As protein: CASSREFGTDTQYF.